The 26 T cell receptor beta chains in this list originate from one sample, sequenced in a study of T-cell memory formation after mild COVID-19. TCRdb itself ran the 5' RACE reads through MiXCR, one entry per CDR3 protein. The sample lists roughly 99,000 distinct CDR3 sequences; about 15% were seen once. Sequenced sample: PBMCs or a T cell subset sorted from them (not recorded which). Source of these receptors: a man aged 18 to 35 who had mild COVID-19 (a few samples of this study predate the infection). Cell type and time point are not known.

The V call is TRBV20-1, the J call TRBJ2-3; D is uncertain. Germline values: CDR1 DFQATT, CDR2 SNEGSKA (reference sequence). The V end lost 6 bases, the J end lost 6 bases, and 28 bases lay between the germline ends. CDR3 length: 17 amino acids. The CDR3 reads CSAYPLGRPGPGDTQYF. DNA of the CDR3: TGCAGTGCCTACCCCCTGGGCAGGCCTGGGCCTGGGGATACGCAGTATTTT.

This clonotype occurred many times. The CDR3 is CASSVAVGGEDTQYF. The CDR3 DNA is TGTGCCAGCAGTGTTGCTGTTGGCGGCGAAGATACGCAGTATTTT. The chain has TRBV6-4 and TRBJ2-3; D not resolved. The CDR3 loop spans 15 amino acids. Looked up from germline, CDR1 is MRHNA and CDR2 is SNTAGT. Trimming took off 4 bases at V and 5 bases at J, with 16 bases between the two ends.

The V call is TRBV5-1, the J call TRBJ2-7, with TRBD2 identical over 14 bases. This CDR3 is built from 17 residues. The germline CDR1 and CDR2 sequences are SGHRS and YFSETQ. Trimming removed 4 bases from V and 7 bases from J; junction bases left unmatched: 13. CDR3 residues: CASSQGLAGVVNEEQYV. The DNA of the CDR3 is TGCGCCAGCAGCCAGGGACTAGCGGGAGTTGTAAATGAGGAGCAGTACGTC.

In its sample, this clonotype was seen many times. This chain uses TRBV4-1 with TRBJ1-3; D is ambiguous. From germline, CDR1 is MGHRA and CDR2 YSYEKL. Trimming took 4 bases from V and 0 from J, leaving 10 bases between them. The CDR3 is 15 amino acids. The CDR3 is CASSPTPSSGNTIYF. The DNA of the CDR3 is TGCGCCAGCAGCCCCACCCCGAGCTCTGGAAACACCATATATTTT.

This clonotype was observed many times. The chain couples TRBV23-1 to TRBJ2-7; a possible D gene is TRBD1 (5 bases). TRBV23-1 is annotated as an ORF whose role is uncertain. V was pared by 4 bases and J by 6 bases, with 16 bases between. The CDR3 length is 14 residues. As DNA, the CDR3 is TGCGCCAGCAGTCCGGCCAGGGTCTACCTCGAGCAGTACTTC. It codes for CASSPARVYLEQYF.

This clonotype was picked up many times. This chain connects TRBV6-4 to TRBJ2-3, with 9 nucleotides matching TRBD2. CDR3 length: 15 amino acids. From germline, CDR1 is MRHNA and CDR2 SNTAGT. With V trimmed by 4 bases and J by 1 base, 3 bases remained unmatched. This CDR3 is CASSAASGGTDTQYF. The DNA of the CDR3 is TGTGCCAGCAGTGCGGCTAGCGGGGGCACAGATACGCAGTATTTT.

J is TRBJ2-7 and V is TRBV20-1; maybe TRBD2 (6 bases). V was shortened by 1 base and J by 3 bases, with 16 bases between the two germline ends. Germline V gene lookup returns CDR1 DFQATT and CDR2 SNEGSKA (reference sequence). The CDR3 runs to 15 residues. The CDR3 DNA reads TGCAGTGCTAGAGGCCCTCTGGAGGGAGTCTACGAGCAGTACTTC. Its translation is CSARGPLEGVYEQYF.

V usage is TRBV6-2 or TRBV6-3 and J usage is TRBJ2-1, with D perhaps TRBD1 (5 bases). This CDR3 is built from 15 residues. V dropped 2 bases and J dropped 0 bases, with 8 bases sitting between them. Germline V gene data show CDR1 as MNHEY and CDR2 as SVGEGT. The CDR3 region is CASSYDRLSYNEQFF. CDR3 nucleotides: TGTGCCAGCAGTTACGACAGACTCTCCTACAATGAGCAGTTCTTC.

This clonotype came up a few times. This chain uses TRBV19 with TRBJ1-1; unclear D gene. In germline, CDR1 is LNHDA, CDR2 SQIVND (reference sequence). Between the trimmed V and J ends, which lost 10 bases and 4 bases, there was a span of 16 bases. The CDR3 totals 13 residues. Here the CDR3 reads CATSMTGSTEAFF. The CDR3 DNA follows: TGTGCCACCAGTATGACGGGGAGCACTGAAGCTTTCTTT.

In this sample, this clonotype turned up a few times. The chain carries TRBV11-2 and TRBJ2-2; 14 bases map to TRBD2. V shed 6 bases and J 1 base; nucleotides not matched to a gene: 7. CDR1 and CDR2 (germline): SGHAT, FQNNGV. The CDR3 contains 18 residues. For the CDR3, the DNA is TGTGCCAGCAGGCAGACAGGGACTAGCGGGAGGAACACCGGGGAGCTGTTTTTT. This sequence encodes CASRQTGTSGRNTGELFF.

This clonotype appeared a few times. The rearrangement links TRBV6-5 to TRBJ2-7, with D maybe TRBD2 (6 bases). This CDR3 region has 13 residues. Trimming left V 7 bases short and J 7 bases short, with 17 bases between. Germline values: CDR1 MNHEY, CDR2 SVGAGI. CDR3 sequence reads: CASMAGGTWEQYF. The CDR3 nucleotides read TGTGCCAGCATGGCTGGGGGGACTTGGGAGCAGTACTTC.

In its sample, this clonotype was seen a few times. CDR3 nucleotides: TGTGCCAGCAGCTTAGAGGGGTCGTTCGGGACAGGGGTAAACATTCAGTACTTC. Translation gives CASSLEGSFGTGVNIQYF. The gene calls are TRBV7-2 and TRBJ2-4, with TRBD1 matching over 10 bases. The CDR3 runs 18 residues. Trimming removed 1 base from V and 6 bases from J; junction bases left unmatched: 12. Germline V gives CDR1 SGHTA, CDR2 FQGNSA.

The V and J genes are TRBV20-1 and TRBJ2-7; 9 bases line up with TRBD1. CDR1 is DFQATT and CDR2 is SNEGSKA in the germline V gene (reference sequence). Unmatched junction bases numbered 6, after V lost 6 bases and J lost 3 bases. The CDR3 is 13 residues long. The CDR3 reads CSAPGTGLYEQYV. CDR3 DNA: TGCAGTGCCCCGGGGACAGGGCTCTACGAGCAGTACGTC.

V is TRBV27 and J is TRBJ2-2; D is unclear. The length of the CDR3 is 12 residues. The V gene's germline CDR1 is MNHEY and CDR2 SMNVEV (reference sequence). V was shortened by 7 bases and J by 3 bases, with 6 bases between the two germline ends. The CDR3 reads CASIDDTGELFF. In DNA form, the CDR3 reads TGTGCCAGCATTGACGACACCGGGGAGCTGTTTTTT.

This clonotype occurred once. The rearrangement uses TRBV7-9 and TRBJ2-3; TRBD1 matches at 8 bases. V shed 7 bases and J 3 bases; nucleotides not matched to a gene: 6. Germline V gene sequence: CDR1 SEHNR, CDR2 FQNEAQ (reference sequence). CDR3 size: 14 residues. The CDR3, as DNA: TGTGCCAGCACCATGGACAGGGAAACAGATACGCAGTATTTT. This gives the protein CASTMDRETDTQYF.

This chain uses TRBV6-5 with TRBJ1-2; perhaps TRBD1 as D (5 bases). This CDR3 is built from 13 residues. Trimming removed 0 bases from V and 7 bases from J, with 9 bases in between. Germline CDR1 and CDR2: MNHEY and SVGAGI. In DNA, the CDR3 is TGTGCCAGCAGTTACTCGAGGCAGGGTGGCTACACCTTC. Translated, it gives CASSYSRQGGYTF.

The chain uses TRBV6-1 and TRBJ2-7, with no clear D. V was pared by 2 bases and J by 4 bases, with 6 bases between. Germline CDR1 is MNHNS and CDR2 is SASEGT. This CDR3 is 12 amino acids long. CDR3 sequence reads: CASSEYSYEQYV. The CDR3 DNA is TGTGCCAGCAGTGAATATTCTTACGAGCAGTACGTC.

This clonotype came up a few times. This chain links TRBV4-3 with TRBJ1-3; D is unclear. Germline CDR1 LGHNA, CDR2 YSLEER. V was cut by 0 bases and J by 6 bases, with 9 bases left in between. CDR3 size: 14 residues. The CDR3 DNA reads as TGCGCCAGCAGCCAAGATGGCCTAAAAAACACCATATATTTT. Its translation: CASSQDGLKNTIYF.

This clonotype was counted only a few times. This chain connects TRBV7-9 to TRBJ1-1; tentatively, D is TRBD1 (5 bases). CDR1 is SEHNR, CDR2 FQNEAQ, per germline (reference sequence). V was trimmed by 4 bases and J by 5 bases, leaving 14 bases between them. This CDR3 is 14 amino acids long. CDR3 DNA sequence: TGTGCCAGCAGCTCCGGGGCGGGTTGGACTGAAGCTTTCTTT. It translates to CASSSGAGWTEAFF.

This clonotype was counted a few times. J is TRBJ2-6 and V is TRBV7-8; D unresolved. Trimming removed 1 base at V and 13 bases at J, with 5 bases between. Germline V gene sequence: CDR1 SGHVS, CDR2 FQNEAQ. The CDR3 spans 11 residues. The CDR3 DNA is TGTGCCAGCAGCTTAGACGAGGTCCTGACTTTC. Its translation: CASSLDEVLTF.

Ten or more counts support this clonotype. The V gene is TRBV15, the J gene TRBJ2-1; TRBD2 agrees at 9 bases. Germline trimming cut 0 bases from V and 6 bases from J; bases unmatched to any gene: 9. This CDR3 is 17 amino acids long. Germline lookup yields CDR1 LNHNV and CDR2 YYDKDF (reference sequence). CDR3 sequence: CATSRDLRGGLANEQFF. The DNA for the CDR3 is TGTGCCACCAGCAGAGATCTGCGGGGGGGCCTGGCCAATGAGCAGTTCTTC.

This clonotype has a handful of counts. This rearrangement joins TRBV7-2 to TRBJ1-1; perhaps TRBD1 as D (5 bases). The CDR3 covers 15 residues. Germline assignment: CDR1 SGHTA and CDR2 FQGNSA. Trimming took 5 bases from V and 5 from J, leaving 18 bases between them. CDR3 sequence reads: CASSPTPGMGTEAFF. In DNA, the CDR3 is TGTGCCAGCAGCCCCACTCCAGGGATGGGGACTGAAGCTTTCTTT.

This clonotype was found a few times. The rearrangement joins TRBV9 to TRBJ2-7; D is unclear. V gave up 0 bases and J gave up 5 bases, with 15 bases separating them. Germline V gives CDR1 SGDLS, CDR2 YYNGEE. CDR3 length: 15 amino acids. This chain's CDR3 is CASSVEGFSVDEQYF. The DNA for the CDR3 is TGTGCCAGCAGCGTAGAAGGTTTCTCCGTTGACGAGCAGTACTTC.

V gene TRBV5-1 combines with J gene TRBJ2-3; 9 bases agree with TRBD1. In germline, CDR1 is SGHRS, CDR2 YFSETQ. The V gene end was trimmed by 5 bases and the J gene end by 6 bases; junction bases not matched to a gene: 10. There are 15 residues in the CDR3. This CDR3 is CASSLLTGGQDTQYF. The DNA of the CDR3 is TGCGCCAGCAGTCTGCTCACAGGGGGCCAGGATACGCAGTATTTT.

This clonotype was found a few times. The genes are TRBV4-1 and TRBJ2-1; TRBD1 or TRBD2 may be the D gene (5 bases each). Germline V gene lookup returns CDR1 MGHRA and CDR2 YSYEKL. There are 14 residues in the CDR3. The V gene lost 2 bases and the J gene lost 8 bases, with 13 bases spanning the gap. Here the CDR3 DNA reads TGCGCCAGCAGCCAATTTTTAGGGACGGATGAGCAGTTCTTC. Protein product: CASSQFLGTDEQFF.

The chain is built from TRBV12-3 or TRBV12-4 and TRBJ2-5; TRBD2 matches 8 bases. The CDR3 sequence is 14 residues long. Trimming cost V 6 bases and J 4 bases; bases outside gene matches: 7. The CDR3 DNA follows: TGTGCCAGCAGCCCGCGGGCGGGAGGAGAGACCCAGTACTTC. Translating gives CASSPRAGGETQYF.